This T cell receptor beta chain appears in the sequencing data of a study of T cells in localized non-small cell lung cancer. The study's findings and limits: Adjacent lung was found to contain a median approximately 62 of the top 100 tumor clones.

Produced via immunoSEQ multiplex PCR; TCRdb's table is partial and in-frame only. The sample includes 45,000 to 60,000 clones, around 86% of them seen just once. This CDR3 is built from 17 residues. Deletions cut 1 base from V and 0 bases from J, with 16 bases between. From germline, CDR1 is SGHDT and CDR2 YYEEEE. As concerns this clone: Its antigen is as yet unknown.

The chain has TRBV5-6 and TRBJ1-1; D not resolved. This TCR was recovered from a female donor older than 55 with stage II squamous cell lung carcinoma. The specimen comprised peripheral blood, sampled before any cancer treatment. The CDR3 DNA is TGTGCCAGCAGCTTGAGTGCCGGGCAGCTTCTGAACACTGAAGCTTTCTTT. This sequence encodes CASSLSAGQLLNTEAFF.